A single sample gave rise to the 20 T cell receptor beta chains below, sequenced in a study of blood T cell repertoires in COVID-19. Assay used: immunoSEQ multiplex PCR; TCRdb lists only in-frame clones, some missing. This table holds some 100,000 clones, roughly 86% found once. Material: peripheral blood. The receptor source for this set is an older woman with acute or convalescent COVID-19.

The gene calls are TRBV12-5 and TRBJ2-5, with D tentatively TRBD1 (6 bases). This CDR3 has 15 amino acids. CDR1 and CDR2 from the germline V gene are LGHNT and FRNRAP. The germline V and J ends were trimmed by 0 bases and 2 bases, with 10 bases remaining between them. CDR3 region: CASGLVLTGQETQYF. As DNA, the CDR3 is TGTGCTAGTGGTTTGGTACTAACAGGGCAAGAGACCCAGTACTTC.

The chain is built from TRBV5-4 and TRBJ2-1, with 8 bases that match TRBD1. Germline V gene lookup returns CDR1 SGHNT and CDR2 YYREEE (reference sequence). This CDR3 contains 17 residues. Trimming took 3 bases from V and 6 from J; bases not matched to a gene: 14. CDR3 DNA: TGTGCCAGCAGCTCCCCCCCGAGACAGGGGTTAATCAATGAGCAGTTCTTC. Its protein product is CASSSPPRQGLINEQFF.

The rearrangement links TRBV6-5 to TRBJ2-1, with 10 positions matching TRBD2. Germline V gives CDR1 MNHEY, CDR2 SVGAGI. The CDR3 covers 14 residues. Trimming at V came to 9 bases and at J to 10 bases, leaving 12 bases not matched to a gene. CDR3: CASYSSGSKAEQFF. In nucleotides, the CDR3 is TGTGCCAGTTATTCTAGCGGGAGCAAGGCCGAGCAGTTCTTC.

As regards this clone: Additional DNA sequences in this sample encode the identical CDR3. CDR3 DNA sequence: TGTGCCAGCAGTTCAGGACTACCTGGAGAGACCCAGTACTTC. The encoded protein is CASSSGLPGETQYF. The chain has TRBV27 and TRBJ2-5, with D possibly TRBD2 on 6 matching bases. Germline assignment: CDR1 MNHEY and CDR2 SMNVEV (reference sequence). The V and J ends lost 4 bases and 4 bases respectively, with 13 bases between them. The CDR3 spans 14 residues.

The CDR3 sequence is CASSQGNTIYF. CDR3 coding DNA: TGTGCCAGCAGCCAGGGAAACACCATATATTTT. This rearrangement joins TRBV6-5 to TRBJ1-3; D ambiguous. The CDR3 has 11 amino acids. From germline, CDR1 is MNHEY and CDR2 SVGAGI. With 6 bases removed from V and 4 bases from J, the gap between germline ends came to 4 bases.

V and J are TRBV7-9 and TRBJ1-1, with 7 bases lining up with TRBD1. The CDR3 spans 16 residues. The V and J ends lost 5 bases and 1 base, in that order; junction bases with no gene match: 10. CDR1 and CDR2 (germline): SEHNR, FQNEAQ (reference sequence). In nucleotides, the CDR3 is TGTGCCAGCAGCCGAAGGTCGGGACAGACGAACACTGAAGCTTTCTTT. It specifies CASSRRSGQTNTEAFF.

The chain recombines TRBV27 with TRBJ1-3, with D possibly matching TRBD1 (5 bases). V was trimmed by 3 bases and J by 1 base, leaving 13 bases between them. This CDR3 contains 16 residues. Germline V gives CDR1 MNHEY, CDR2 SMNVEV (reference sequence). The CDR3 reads CASSFSGVISGNTIYF. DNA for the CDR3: TGTGCCAGCAGTTTCTCGGGGGTAATATCTGGAAACACCATATATTTT.

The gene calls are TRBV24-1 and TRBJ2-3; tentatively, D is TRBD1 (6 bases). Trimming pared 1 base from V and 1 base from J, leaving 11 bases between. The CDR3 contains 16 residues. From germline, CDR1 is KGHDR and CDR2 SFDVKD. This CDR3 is CATSDFTGWGTDTQYF. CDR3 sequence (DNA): TGTGCCACCAGTGATTTCACAGGGTGGGGCACAGATACGCAGTATTTT.

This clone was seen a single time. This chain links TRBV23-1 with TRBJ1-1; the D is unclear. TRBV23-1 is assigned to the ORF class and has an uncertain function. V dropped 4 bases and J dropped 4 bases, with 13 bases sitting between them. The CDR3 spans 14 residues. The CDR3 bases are TGCGCCAGCAGTCTACGAAAGGAGGTCACTGAAGCTTTCTTT. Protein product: CASSLRKEVTEAFF.

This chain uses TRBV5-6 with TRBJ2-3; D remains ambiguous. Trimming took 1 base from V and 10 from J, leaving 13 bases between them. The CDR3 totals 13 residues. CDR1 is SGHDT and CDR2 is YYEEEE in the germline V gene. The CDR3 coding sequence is TGTGCCAGCAGCTTGTTCCCGCCTCAGGCGCAGTATTTT. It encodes CASSLFPPQAQYF. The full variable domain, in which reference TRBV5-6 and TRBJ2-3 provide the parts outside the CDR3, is DAGVTQSPTHLIKTRGQQVTLRCSPKSGHDTVSWYQQALGQGPQFIFQYYEEEERQRGNFPDRFSGHQFPNYSSELNVNALLLGDSALYLCASSLFPPQAQYFGPGTRLTVL.

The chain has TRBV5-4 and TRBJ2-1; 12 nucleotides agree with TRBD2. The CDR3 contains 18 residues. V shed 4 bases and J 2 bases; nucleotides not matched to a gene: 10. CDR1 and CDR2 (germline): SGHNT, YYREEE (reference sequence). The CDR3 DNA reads TGTGCCAGCAGCGCGGGCTCTAGCGGGAGGGCCCCCTACAATGAGCAGTTCTTC. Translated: CASSAGSSGRAPYNEQFF.

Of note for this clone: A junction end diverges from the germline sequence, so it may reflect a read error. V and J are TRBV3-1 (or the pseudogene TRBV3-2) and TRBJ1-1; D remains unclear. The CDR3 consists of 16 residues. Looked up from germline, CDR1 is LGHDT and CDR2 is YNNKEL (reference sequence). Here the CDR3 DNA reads TGTGCCAGCAGCCAAGAGATGGCCTTGTTGAATACTGAAGCTTTCTTT. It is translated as CASSQEMALLNTEAFF.

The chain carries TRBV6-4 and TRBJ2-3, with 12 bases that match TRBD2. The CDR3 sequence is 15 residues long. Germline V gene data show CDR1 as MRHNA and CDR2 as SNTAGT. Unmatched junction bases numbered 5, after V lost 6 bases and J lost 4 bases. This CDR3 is CASRMTSGSPDTQYF. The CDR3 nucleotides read TGTGCCAGCAGGATGACTAGCGGGAGCCCAGATACGCAGTATTTT.

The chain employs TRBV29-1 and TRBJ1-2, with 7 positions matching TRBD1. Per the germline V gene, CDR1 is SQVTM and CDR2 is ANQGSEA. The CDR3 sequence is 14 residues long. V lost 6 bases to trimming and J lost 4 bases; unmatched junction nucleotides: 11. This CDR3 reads CSVVLTGDGYGYTF. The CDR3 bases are TGCAGCGTCGTTTTAACAGGGGATGGCTATGGCTACACCTTC.

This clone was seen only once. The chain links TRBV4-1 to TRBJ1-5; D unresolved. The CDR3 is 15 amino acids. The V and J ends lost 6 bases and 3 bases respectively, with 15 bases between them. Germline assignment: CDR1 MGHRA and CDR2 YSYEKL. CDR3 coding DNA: TGCGCCAGCAGTCTGTCGGGTGGCAACAATCAGCCCCAGCATTTT. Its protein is CASSLSGGNNQPQHF.

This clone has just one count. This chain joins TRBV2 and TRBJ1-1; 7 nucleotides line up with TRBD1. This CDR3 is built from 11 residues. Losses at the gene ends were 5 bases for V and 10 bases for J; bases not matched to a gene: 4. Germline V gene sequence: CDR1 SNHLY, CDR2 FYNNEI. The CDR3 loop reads CASSFRQGAFF. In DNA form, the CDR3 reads TGTGCCAGCAGTTTCCGACAGGGAGCTTTCTTT.

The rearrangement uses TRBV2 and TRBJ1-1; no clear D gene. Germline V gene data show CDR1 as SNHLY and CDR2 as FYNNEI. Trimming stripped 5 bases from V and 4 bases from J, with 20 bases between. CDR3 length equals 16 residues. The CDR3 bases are TGTGCCAGCAGTCCTAACCCCCCGACTCTTGGCACTGAAGCTTTCTTT. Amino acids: CASSPNPPTLGTEAFF.

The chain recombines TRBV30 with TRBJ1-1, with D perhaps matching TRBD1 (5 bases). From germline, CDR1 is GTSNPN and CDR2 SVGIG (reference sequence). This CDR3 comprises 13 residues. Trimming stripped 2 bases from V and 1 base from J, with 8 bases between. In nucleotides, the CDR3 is TGTGCCTGGAGTCTCGACAGGAACACTGAAGCTTTCTTT. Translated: CAWSLDRNTEAFF. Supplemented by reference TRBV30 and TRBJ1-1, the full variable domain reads SQTIHQWPATLVQPVGSPLSLECTVEGTSNPNLYWYRQAAGRGLQLLFYSVGIGQISSEVPQNLSASRPQDRQFILSSKKLLLSDSGFYLCAWSLDRNTEAFFGQGTRLTVV.

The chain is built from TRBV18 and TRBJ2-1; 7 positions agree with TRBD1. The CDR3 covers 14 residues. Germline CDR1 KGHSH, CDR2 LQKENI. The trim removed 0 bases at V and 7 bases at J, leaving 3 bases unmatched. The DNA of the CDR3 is TGTGCCAGCTCACCACCGTCACAGGGGAATGAGCAGTTCTTC. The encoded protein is CASSPPSQGNEQFF.

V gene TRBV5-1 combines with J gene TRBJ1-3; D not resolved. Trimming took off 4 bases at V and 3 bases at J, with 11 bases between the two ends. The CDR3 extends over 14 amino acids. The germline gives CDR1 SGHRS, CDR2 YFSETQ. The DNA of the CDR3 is TGCGCCAGCAGCCCGGAGAGGCATGGAAACACCATATATTTT. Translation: CASSPERHGNTIYF.